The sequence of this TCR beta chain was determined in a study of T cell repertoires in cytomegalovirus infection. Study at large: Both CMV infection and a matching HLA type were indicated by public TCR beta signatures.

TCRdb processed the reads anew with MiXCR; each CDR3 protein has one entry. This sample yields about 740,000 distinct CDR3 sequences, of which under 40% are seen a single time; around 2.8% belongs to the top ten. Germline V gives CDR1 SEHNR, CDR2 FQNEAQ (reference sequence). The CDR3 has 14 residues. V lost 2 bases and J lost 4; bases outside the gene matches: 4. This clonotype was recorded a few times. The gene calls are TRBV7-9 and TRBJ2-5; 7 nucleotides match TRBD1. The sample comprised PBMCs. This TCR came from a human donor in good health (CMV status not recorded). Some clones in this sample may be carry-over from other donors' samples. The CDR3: CASSLKGTAETQYF. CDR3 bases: TGTGCCAGCAGCTTAAAAGGGACAGCAGAGACCCAGTACTTC. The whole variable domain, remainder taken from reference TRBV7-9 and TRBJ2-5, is DTGVSQNPRHKITKRGQNVTFRCDPISEHNRLYWYRQTLGQGPEFLTYFQNEAQLEKSRLLSDRFSAERPKGSFSTLEIQRTEQGDSAMYLCASSLKGTAETQYFGPGTRLLVL.